Listed here are 21 T cell receptor beta chains from one sample, sequenced in a study of blood T cell repertoires in COVID-19. TCRdb's table, derived via immunoSEQ multiplex PCR, lists solely in-frame clones and lacks some. The sample records fewer than 350,000 clones, 81% being singletons. Sequencing used peripheral blood. The origin of the receptors is a woman aged 55-75 years with active or convalescent COVID-19.

The rearrangement joins TRBV5-4 to TRBJ2-7; possible D gene TRBD1, 6 bases. V was trimmed by 2 bases and J by 8 bases, leaving 14 bases between them. The CDR3 sequence is 13 residues long. Per the germline V gene, CDR1 is SGHNT and CDR2 is YYREEE (reference sequence). The CDR3 DNA reads as TGTGCCAGCAGCTTTTTTACAGGGAGAAAGCAGTACTTC. As protein: CASSFFTGRKQYF.

This chain joins TRBV7-3 and TRBJ2-2, with TRBD2 identical over 10 bases. This CDR3 spans 17 amino acids. Unmatched junction bases numbered 7, after V lost 5 bases and J lost 1 base. From germline, CDR1 is SGHTA and CDR2 FQGTGA. CDR3 nucleotide sequence: TGTGCCAGCAGCCCAACCTCTAGCGGGGGGAACACCGGGGAGCTGTTTTTT. It yields the protein CASSPTSSGGNTGELFF.

The V and J genes are TRBV2 and TRBJ1-5; TRBD1 agrees at 7 bases. This CDR3 comprises 13 residues. After removal of 7 bases from V and 7 bases from J, the junction contained 7 bases not matched to a gene. Germline V gene data show CDR1 as SNHLY and CDR2 as FYNNEI. In DNA form, the CDR3 reads TGTGCCAGCACCGACAGGGACCGACAGCCCCAGCATTTT. Amino acid sequence: CASTDRDRQPQHF.

This chain uses TRBV19 with TRBJ1-2; 8 nucleotides line up with TRBD1. This CDR3 contains 16 residues. The germline V gene has CDR1 LNHDA and CDR2 SQIVND (reference sequence). The trim removed 2 bases at V and 3 bases at J, leaving 8 bases unmatched. The CDR3 loop is CASSIQGAVDHYGYTF. In nucleotides, the CDR3 is TGTGCCAGTAGTATACAGGGGGCGGTGGACCACTATGGCTACACCTTC. Drawing the rest from reference TRBV19 and TRBJ1-2, the complete variable domain is DGGITQSPKYLFRKEGQNVTLSCEQNLNHDAMYWYRQDPGQGLRLIYYSQIVNDFQKGDIAEGYSVSREKKESFPLTVTSAQKNPTAFYLCASSIQGAVDHYGYTFGSGTRLTVV.

The J gene is TRBJ2-1, the V gene TRBV5-4; D unclear. CDR3 size: 14 residues. V shed 0 bases and J shed 9 bases, with 13 bases lying between them. Germline assignment: CDR1 SGHNT and CDR2 YYREEE (reference sequence). CDR3 region: CASSLDAGPAEQFF. The CDR3 nucleotides are TGTGCCAGCAGCTTGGATGCTGGCCCTGCTGAGCAGTTCTTC.

The chain recombines TRBV5-4 with TRBJ2-5; 9 bases line up with TRBD1. The CDR3 extends over 14 amino acids. CDR1 is SGHNT, CDR2 YYREEE, per germline (reference sequence). V dropped 4 bases and J dropped 1; count of bases not matched to a gene: 2. The CDR3 region has the DNA TGTGCCAGCAGCGGACAGGGGATCCAAGAGACCCAGTACTTC. Translated, it gives CASSGQGIQETQYF.

The chain couples TRBV11-3 to TRBJ2-2; D is unresolved. CDR1 and CDR2 (germline): SGHNT, YENEEA. The V end was cut by 5 bases, the J end by 4 bases, with 11 bases between. The CDR3 loop spans 14 amino acids. The CDR3: CASSPFAGTGELFF. In DNA form, the CDR3 reads TGTGCCAGCAGCCCATTCGCCGGCACCGGGGAGCTGTTTTTT. The whole variable domain, remainder taken from reference TRBV11-3 and TRBJ2-2, is EAGVVQSPRYKIIEKKQPVAFWCNPISGHNTLYWYLQNLGQGPELLIRYENEEAVDDSQLPKDRFSAERLKGVDSTLKIQPAELGDSAVYLCASSPFAGTGELFFGEGSRLTVL.

The CDR3 loop reads CASSVRGRDEKLFF. CDR3 coding DNA: TGTGCCAGCAGCGTCAGGGGGCGTGATGAAAAACTGTTTTTT. V gene TRBV5-6 combines with J gene TRBJ1-4; 8 bases fit TRBD1. CDR3 length: 14 residues. CDR1 and CDR2 from the germline V gene are SGHDT and YYEEEE. V dropped 4 bases and J dropped 6; count of bases not matched to a gene: 5.

CDR3: CARSLPWTETYEQYF. CDR3 DNA sequence: TGTGCCAGAAGCTTACCCTGGACTGAGACCTACGAGCAGTACTTC. The chain carries TRBV5-3 and TRBJ2-7, with a weak D call TRBD2 (5 bases). TRBV5-3 is assigned to the ORF class and has an uncertain function. Trimming removed 2 bases from V and 2 bases from J, with 14 bases in between. This CDR3 region has 15 residues.

V gene TRBV27 combines with J gene TRBJ2-7; 7 nucleotides align to TRBD1. The CDR3 has 13 residues. The V gene's germline CDR1 is MNHEY and CDR2 SMNVEV (reference sequence). The V and J ends lost 6 bases and 7 bases, in that order; junction bases with no gene match: 9. The CDR3 region is CASSPDRVREQYF. CDR3 in DNA: TGTGCCAGCAGCCCTGACAGGGTGCGGGAGCAGTACTTC.

The chain employs TRBV6-5 and TRBJ1-4; 7 nucleotides align to TRBD1. Trimming removed 5 bases from V and 7 bases from J; junction bases left unmatched: 4. This CDR3 contains 13 residues. Germline CDR1 is MNHEY and CDR2 is SVGAGI. The CDR3 here is CASSRTGSEKLFF. CDR3 in DNA: TGTGCCAGCAGTCGGACAGGCAGTGAAAAACTGTTTTTT.

The chain has TRBV20-1 and TRBJ2-7; D not certain. The V end lost 6 bases, the J end lost 4 bases, and 7 bases lay between the germline ends. The germline CDR1 and CDR2 sequences are DFQATT and SNEGSKA (reference sequence). The CDR3 is 10 residues long. The CDR3 coding sequence is TGCAGTGCCACTCCATACGAGCAGTACTTC. This translates into CSATPYEQYF.

The chain is built from TRBV5-4 and TRBJ2-3, with 7 nucleotides matching TRBD1. The CDR3 covers 14 residues. Trimming took 4 bases from V and 4 from J; bases not matched to a gene: 6. The germline CDR1 and CDR2 sequences are SGHNT and YYREEE (reference sequence). For the CDR3, the DNA is TGTGCCAGCAGCCTGAGACAGGGAGCAGATACGCAGTATTTT. Protein: CASSLRQGADTQYF. The full variable domain, in which reference TRBV5-4 and TRBJ2-3 provide the parts outside the CDR3, is ETGVTQSPTHLIKTRGQQVTLRCSSQSGHNTVSWYQQALGQGPQFIFQYYREEENGRGNFPPRFSGLQFPNYSSELNVNALELDDSALYLCASSLRQGADTQYFGPGTRLTVL.

This chain connects TRBV3-1 (or the pseudogene TRBV3-2) to TRBJ1-3; 9 bases map to TRBD1. Trimming cost V 5 bases and J 3 bases; bases outside gene matches: 2. Germline V gene lookup returns CDR1 LGHDT and CDR2 YNNKEL (reference sequence). The CDR3 totals 14 residues. In DNA, the CDR3 is TGTGCCAGCAGCGGACAGGGGATTGGAAACACCATATATTTT. This codes for CASSGQGIGNTIYF.

The chain recombines TRBV7-9 with TRBJ2-1; 8 nucleotides line up with TRBD2. The CDR3 loop spans 13 amino acids. Germline V gives CDR1 SEHNR, CDR2 FQNEAQ (reference sequence). V dropped 3 bases and J dropped 6; count of bases not matched to a gene: 1. CDR3 sequence reads: CASSFGGANEQFF. CDR3 DNA sequence: TGTGCCAGCAGCTTCGGGGGGGCCAATGAGCAGTTCTTC.

The genes are TRBV5-1 and TRBJ2-3; TRBD2 aligns across 12 bases. The CDR3 extends over 17 amino acids. Trimming removed 5 bases from V and 2 bases from J; junction bases left unmatched: 9. The germline V gene encodes CDR1 SGHRS and CDR2 YFSETQ. The CDR3 protein is CASRGLAGLRDTDTQYF. For the CDR3, the DNA is TGCGCCAGCAGGGGACTAGCGGGTCTTCGGGACACAGATACGCAGTATTTT. Full variable domain (missing parts from reference TRBV5-1 and TRBJ2-3): KAGVTQTPRYLIKTRGQQVTLSCSPISGHRSVSWYQQTPGQGLQFLFEYFSETQRNKGNFPGRFSGRQFSNSRSEMNVSTLELGDSALYLCASRGLAGLRDTDTQYFGPGTRLTVL.

The chain couples TRBV18 to TRBJ1-4, with TRBD1 matching 9 bases. With V trimmed by 4 bases and J by 5 bases, 5 bases remained unmatched. This CDR3 is built from 15 residues. Germline assignment: CDR1 KGHSH and CDR2 LQKENI. The CDR3 reads CASSRDRGRNEKLFF. The CDR3 bases are TGTGCCAGCTCACGCGACAGGGGGAGGAATGAAAAACTGTTTTTT.

The V and J genes are TRBV6-5 and TRBJ1-1, with D perhaps TRBD1 (6 bases). The germline V and J ends were trimmed by 0 bases and 0 bases, with 11 bases remaining between them. The CDR3 loop spans 16 amino acids. From germline, CDR1 is MNHEY and CDR2 SVGAGI. CDR3 region: CASSYSSGGLNTEAFF. The CDR3, as DNA: TGTGCCAGCAGTTACTCCTCCGGGGGGCTGAACACTGAAGCTTTCTTT.

The chain carries TRBV6-2 or TRBV6-3 and TRBJ2-7, with D possibly being TRBD1 (5 bases). This CDR3 comprises 15 residues. Germline CDR1 reads MNHEY; CDR2 reads SVGEGT. Trimming shortened V by 2 bases and J by 0 bases, and 11 bases separated the two germline ends. This CDR3 reads CASSYGAGSSYEQYF. The CDR3 region has the DNA TGTGCCAGCAGTTACGGGGCAGGAAGCTCCTACGAGCAGTACTTC.

The chain couples TRBV5-6 to TRBJ2-1, with 7 nucleotides matching TRBD1. After removal of 4 bases from V and 9 bases from J, the junction contained 16 bases not matched to a gene. Germline loops: CDR1 SGHDT, CDR2 YYEEEE. CDR3 size: 16 residues. Here the CDR3 DNA reads TGTGCCAGCAGCCCCACATGGGACAGTTCCTGGGGTGAGCAGTTCTTC. Translated, it gives CASSPTWDSSWGEQFF.

The chain joins TRBV19 to TRBJ1-3; tentative D call: TRBD1 (5 bases). The CDR3 runs to 15 residues. CDR1 LNHDA and CDR2 SQIVND come from the germline V gene (reference sequence). V was pared by 4 bases and J by 0 bases, with 10 bases between. The CDR3 is CASSTDTSSGNTIYF. In DNA, the CDR3 is TGTGCCAGTAGTACGGACACGAGCTCTGGAAACACCATATATTTT.